The 31 T cell receptor beta chains below were found in one sample sequenced in a study of technical replicates of blood from four donors (TCRdb year 2017). Library construction relied on the immunoSEQ multiplex PCR assay. TCRdb stores this immuneACCESS table with in-frame sequences only. Part of the clones is absent; in the studies checked, under half of the shortfall reflects unresolved V genes, and no reason is known for the rest. The sample table contains just over 8,000 clones; only one count was recorded for roughly nine tenths of them. The leading ten clones occupy about 12% of the sample. The sample taken for sequencing was PBMCs. These receptors originate from a human donor in good health.

This clone was seen just once. The chain carries TRBV6-4 and TRBJ2-3; TRBD2 matches 7 bases. Unmatched junction bases numbered 5, after V lost 0 bases and J lost 5 bases. Germline CDR1 and CDR2: MRHNA and SNTAGT. The CDR3 sequence is 15 residues long. CDR3 sequence reads: CASSDSGGSGDTQYF. CDR3 nucleotides: TGTGCCAGCAGTGACTCTGGCGGGAGTGGAGATACGCAGTATTTT.

This clone appeared once. The rearrangement links TRBV6-1 to TRBJ1-5, with 7 positions matching TRBD1. After removal of 0 bases from V and 15 bases from J, the junction contained 8 bases not matched to a gene. Germline assignment: CDR1 MNHNS and CDR2 SASEGT. This CDR3 spans 13 amino acids. The CDR3 loop reads CASSEATPGQLHF. CDR3 nucleotide sequence: TGTGCCAGCAGTGAAGCGACTCCGGGACAGTTGCATTTT.

This chain joins TRBV5-1 and TRBJ2-7; 7 bases match TRBD1. Per the germline V gene, CDR1 is SGHRS and CDR2 is YFSETQ. Unmatched junction bases numbered 11, after V lost 5 bases and J lost 0 bases. The CDR3 covers 16 residues. In DNA form, the CDR3 reads TGCGCCAGCAGACCGTCACAGGGGAGCCACTCCTACGAGCAGTACTTC. It translates to CASRPSQGSHSYEQYF.

The V call is TRBV7-9, the J call TRBJ2-1, with D possibly being TRBD2 (6 bases). The CDR3 runs to 12 residues. Germline-derived CDR1 and CDR2 are SEHNR and FQNEAQ (reference sequence). The V end lost 5 bases, the J end lost 9 bases, and 11 bases lay between the germline ends. CDR3 in amino acids: CASSLLGGEQFF. The CDR3 nucleotides read TGTGCCAGCAGCCTGTTGGGGGGTGAGCAGTTCTTC. The whole variable domain, filled in from reference TRBV7-9 and TRBJ2-1, reads DTGVSQNPRHKITKRGQNVTFRCDPISEHNRLYWYRQTLGQGPEFLTYFQNEAQLEKSRLLSDRFSAERPKGSFSTLEIQRTEQGDSAMYLCASSLLGGEQFFGPGTRLTVL.

This clone has a single count. V usage is TRBV6-1 and J usage is TRBJ1-2; possible D gene TRBD1, 5 bases. V shed 0 bases and J shed 3 bases, with 11 bases lying between them. The CDR3 covers 15 residues. Per germline, CDR1 MNHNS and CDR2 SASEGT. The DNA of the CDR3 is TGTGCCAGCAGTGAAGCAGCAGGGCCTCACTATGGCTACACCTTC. Protein sequence: CASSEAAGPHYGYTF.

The chain carries TRBV21-1 and TRBJ2-3; the D call in the table, TRBD2, was not verified against the DNA. TRBV21-1 is termed a pseudogene. The CDR3 is 19 amino acids. CDR3 region: CASSKAASGRRTSTDTQYF. The CDR3 bases are TGTGCCAGCAGCAAAGCGGCTAGCGGGAGGAGAACGAGCACAGATACGCAGTATTTT.

The gene calls are TRBV6-1 and TRBJ2-1; D is possibly TRBD2 (6 bases). Germline V gene data show CDR1 as MNHNS and CDR2 as SASEGT. The CDR3 has 16 amino acids. Deletions cut 2 bases from V and 4 bases from J, with 15 bases between. DNA for the CDR3: TGTGCCAGCAGTGAAACTGGAGGGGACCCTTACAATGAGCAGTTCTTC. Translated: CASSETGGDPYNEQFF.

The chain couples TRBV28 to TRBJ2-7, with D perhaps TRBD1 (6 bases). Trimming removed 6 bases from V and 2 bases from J, with 14 bases in between. Germline CDR1 and CDR2: MDHEN and SYDVKM. The CDR3 sequence is 14 residues long. The CDR3 DNA follows: TGTGCCAGCAGCATACAGGGAATGGCCTACGAGCAGTACTTC. This translates into CASSIQGMAYEQYF.

The chain employs TRBV19 and TRBJ2-3, with D perhaps matching TRBD2 (6 bases). The CDR3 contains 16 residues. The germline V and J ends were trimmed by 5 bases and 2 bases, with 17 bases remaining between them. Germline CDR1 is LNHDA and CDR2 is SQIVND (reference sequence). CDR3 loop: CASSPGWRGITDTQYF. CDR3 nucleotide sequence: TGTGCCAGTAGTCCCGGGTGGCGGGGTATCACAGATACGCAGTATTTT.

As concerns this clone: The junction and the germline gene differ at one end; a read error may be behind it. This rearrangement joins TRBV30 to TRBJ2-1, with 8 bases fitting TRBD2. The CDR3 has 11 amino acids. CDR1 and CDR2 from the germline V gene are GTSNPN and SVGIG (reference sequence). DNA for the CDR3: TGTGCCTGGGGGTTTAGCGGGATACATGTCTTC. It encodes CAWGFSGIHVF.

The genes are TRBV6-1 and TRBJ1-4; TRBD1 matches 7 bases. This CDR3 is 15 amino acids long. Germline V lookup: CDR1 MNHNS, CDR2 SASEGT. Trimming removed 2 bases from V and 5 bases from J; junction bases left unmatched: 5. The CDR3 coding sequence is TGTGCCAGCAGTGAATGGGGGACAGTCAATGAAAAACTGTTTTTT. Protein product: CASSEWGTVNEKLFF.

This chain links TRBV27 with TRBJ1-1, with D hard to call. The V end lost 2 bases, the J end lost 1 base, and 8 bases lay between the germline ends. Per germline, CDR1 MNHEY and CDR2 SMNVEV (reference sequence). The CDR3 is made up of 14 amino acids. CDR3 nucleotides: TGTGCCAGCAGTTTAGAGGCCGAGAACACTGAAGCTTTCTTT. This gives the protein CASSLEAENTEAFF.

The chain carries TRBV7-8 and TRBJ2-7; D is possibly TRBD1 (5 bases). V was trimmed by 1 base and J by 6 bases, leaving 13 bases between them. From germline, CDR1 is SGHVS and CDR2 FQNEAQ. The CDR3 runs 14 residues. The CDR3 DNA reads as TGTGCCAGCAGCTTAGTGGGCAGGGAAGGCGAGCAGTACTTC. As protein: CASSLVGREGEQYF.

This chain uses TRBV14 with TRBJ2-2; a possible D gene is TRBD1 (5 bases). This CDR3 contains 15 residues. Germline CDR1 is SGHDN and CDR2 is FVKESK. Trimming took off 4 bases at V and 7 bases at J, with 16 bases between the two ends. Written as DNA, the CDR3 is TGTGCCAGCAGCCCCCGGACACCACTTAGCGGGGAGCTGTTTTTT. Translated, it gives CASSPRTPLSGELFF.

In DNA form, the CDR3 reads TGTGCCAGTAGCCGCCAAACCGGGACAGGGTACGATCAGCCCCAGCATTTT. Residues: CASSRQTGTGYDQPQHF. The chain employs TRBV19 and TRBJ1-5; TRBD1 matches 9 bases. The germline V gene has CDR1 LNHDA and CDR2 SQIVND (reference sequence). This CDR3 region has 17 residues. After removal of 6 bases from V and 5 bases from J, the junction contained 14 bases not matched to a gene.

This clone has only one observation. The chain couples TRBV2 to TRBJ2-1; tentatively, D is TRBD2 (6 bases). V was cut by 6 bases and J by 4 bases, with 10 bases left in between. The length of the CDR3 is 13 residues. Germline assignment: CDR1 SNHLY and CDR2 FYNNEI. The CDR3 bases are TGTGCCAGCAGATCCGGGACTTACAATGAGCAGTTCTTC. Translated: CASRSGTYNEQFF.

This clone was picked up one time. V and J are TRBV6-1 and TRBJ2-5; D perhaps matches TRBD1 (5 bases). Germline V gene sequence: CDR1 MNHNS, CDR2 SASEGT. The V and J ends lost 6 bases and 4 bases respectively, with 9 bases between them. The CDR3 spans 12 residues. CDR3 coding DNA: TGTGCCAGCAGCAGGGTCCGAGAGACCCAGTACTTC. It translates to CASSRVRETQYF.

The chain has TRBV6-5 and TRBJ2-3; 7 nucleotides align to TRBD2. V shed 2 bases, J shed 2 bases, and the junction held 1 base outside the gene matches. This CDR3 contains 14 residues. Germline values: CDR1 MNHEY, CDR2 SVGAGI. CDR3 protein: CASSYRDYTDTQYF. DNA of the CDR3: TGTGCCAGCAGTTACAGGGACTACACAGATACGCAGTATTTT.

V gene TRBV7-8 combines with J gene TRBJ2-7, with D possibly TRBD1 on 5 matching bases. The V and J ends lost 3 bases and 2 bases respectively, with 11 bases between them. The CDR3 has 14 residues. Germline loops: CDR1 SGHVS, CDR2 FQNEAQ. CDR3 amino acids: CASSFGQGPYEQYF. Here the CDR3 DNA reads TGTGCCAGCAGCTTTGGGCAGGGCCCCTACGAGCAGTACTTC.

The chain is built from TRBV29-1 and TRBJ1-5, with TRBD1 matching over 8 bases. V shed 6 bases and J 1 base; nucleotides not matched to a gene: 5. The CDR3 runs to 14 residues. Germline V gene data show CDR1 as SQVTM and CDR2 as ANQGSEA. DNA for the CDR3: TGCAGCGTAGGGACAGGAAACAGCAATCAGCCCCAGCATTTT. Translating gives CSVGTGNSNQPQHF.

V usage is TRBV18 and J usage is TRBJ1-5; the D gene is possibly TRBD1 (6 bases). CDR3 size: 16 residues. Germline loops: CDR1 KGHSH, CDR2 LQKENI. Trimming shortened V by 0 bases and J by 1 base, and 10 bases separated the two germline ends. CDR3 DNA sequence: TGTGCCAGCTCACCACCGTCCCAGGGGAGCAATCAGCCCCAGCATTTT. Translated, it gives CASSPPSQGSNQPQHF.

The chain has TRBV5-1 and TRBJ1-5, with 8 positions matching TRBD1. The CDR3 has 15 amino acids. The germline V gene has CDR1 SGHRS and CDR2 YFSETQ. Losses at the gene ends were 6 bases for V and 1 base for J; bases not matched to a gene: 6. The CDR3 DNA follows: TGCGCCAGCACCCCTACAGGGGGGAGCAATCAGCCCCAGCATTTT. Its protein is CASTPTGGSNQPQHF.

This chain connects TRBV2 to TRBJ2-1, with no clear D. Trimming took 3 bases from V and 9 from J, leaving 9 bases between them. CDR1 is SNHLY and CDR2 is FYNNEI in the germline V gene. The CDR3 has 12 amino acids. The CDR3 loop is CASSEGFVEQFF. As DNA, the CDR3 is TGTGCCAGCAGTGAGGGCTTCGTTGAGCAGTTCTTC.

This clone was seen only a few times. Other nucleotide sequences in the sample specify the same CDR3. V usage is TRBV27 and J usage is TRBJ2-1; 7 bases line up with TRBD2. CDR1 and CDR2 from the germline V gene are MNHEY and SMNVEV (reference sequence). CDR3 length: 13 residues. Germline trimming cut 5 bases from V and 9 bases from J; bases unmatched to any gene: 7. This CDR3 reads CASSPTSAGEQFF. CDR3 DNA sequence: TGTGCCAGCAGTCCAACTAGCGCCGGTGAGCAGTTCTTC.

This chain joins TRBV28 and TRBJ2-7; 11 nucleotides line up with TRBD2. CDR1 and CDR2 from the germline V gene are MDHEN and SYDVKM. This CDR3 spans 16 amino acids. V lost 4 bases and J lost 0; bases outside the gene matches: 5. The CDR3 here is CASSYRTSGSSYEQYF. The CDR3 nucleotides read TGTGCCAGCAGTTATCGCACTAGCGGGAGCTCCTACGAGCAGTACTTC.

This clone was picked up one time. This sequence joins TRBV6-1 and TRBJ1-3; 8 bases agree with TRBD1. Germline CDR1 is MNHNS and CDR2 is SASEGT. V shed 3 bases and J 2 bases; nucleotides not matched to a gene: 6. The CDR3 spans 16 residues. In DNA, the CDR3 is TGTGCCAGCAGTGAGACAGGGGCTGGGACTGGAAACACCATATATTTT. This translates into CASSETGAGTGNTIYF.

This clone appeared a single time. The genes are TRBV19 and TRBJ1-1, with D possibly being TRBD1 (5 bases). Trimming took 5 bases from V and 4 from J, leaving 14 bases between them. CDR3 size: 14 residues. In germline, CDR1 is LNHDA, CDR2 SQIVND (reference sequence). The CDR3 loop is CASSFNSGPTEAFF. The CDR3 region has the DNA TGTGCCAGTAGTTTCAACTCAGGGCCCACTGAAGCTTTCTTT.

The CDR3 nucleotides read TGTGCCAGCAGTTACCGCGAGACAGGGGACTATGGCTACACCTTC. It translates to CASSYRETGDYGYTF. V gene TRBV6-5 combines with J gene TRBJ1-2; 8 positions match TRBD1. Losses at the gene ends were 2 bases for V and 3 bases for J; bases not matched to a gene: 5. This CDR3 contains 15 residues. Germline loops: CDR1 MNHEY, CDR2 SVGAGI.

The V and J genes are TRBV9 and TRBJ2-3; possible D gene TRBD2, 6 bases. CDR1 and CDR2 from the germline V gene are SGDLS and YYNGEE. This CDR3 is built from 16 residues. Trimming stripped 0 bases from V and 0 bases from J, with 11 bases between. The CDR3 reads CASSVATGESTDTQYF. The CDR3 nucleotides are TGTGCCAGCAGCGTAGCTACGGGGGAGAGCACAGATACGCAGTATTTT. The variable domain in full, completed from reference TRBV9 and TRBJ2-3, reads DSGVTQTPKHLITATGQRVTLRCSPRSGDLSVYWYQQSLDQGLQFLIQYYNGEERAKGNILERFSAQQFPDLHSELNLSSLELGDSALYFCASSVATGESTDTQYFGPGTRLTVL.

This chain joins TRBV10-2 and TRBJ2-7; 8 positions match TRBD1. Per the germline V gene, CDR1 is WSHSY and CDR2 is SAAADI. V gave up 10 bases and J gave up 5 bases; unmatched junction bases: 4. CDR3 length equals 11 residues. CDR3 sequence (DNA): TGCGCCACTGGACAGGGCGACGAGCAGTACTTC. Residues: CATGQGDEQYF.

The chain links TRBV11-2 to TRBJ2-1; TRBD2 aligns across 11 bases. The CDR3 covers 17 residues. Germline loops: CDR1 SGHAT, CDR2 FQNNGV. Unmatched junction bases numbered 15, after V lost 4 bases and J lost 10 bases. The CDR3 loop reads CASSYSPGLAASGEQFF. The DNA of the CDR3 is TGTGCCAGCAGCTATAGCCCGGGACTAGCGGCGAGCGGGGAGCAGTTCTTC. Looking up the rest from reference TRBV11-2 and TRBJ2-1 gives the full variable domain: EAGVAQSPRYKIIEKRQSVAFWCNPISGHATLYWYQQILGQGPKLLIQFQNNGVVDDSQLPKDRFSAERLKGVDSTLKIQPAKLEDSAVYLCASSYSPGLAASGEQFFGPGTRLTVL.